This paragraph reports one T cell receptor (beta chain). Method: immunoSEQ multiplex PCR; TCRdb's copy keeps in-frame clones and lacks some. The sample holds over 150,000 clones; approximately 96% are singletons and the top ten take 1%. These data come from a study of control samples from healthy donors and cancer patients. CDR1 and CDR2 from the germline V gene are KGHSH and LQKENI. V was trimmed by 1 base and J by 8 bases, leaving 14 bases between them. The CDR3 loop spans 14 amino acids. This chain connects TRBV18 to TRBJ1-2, with D tentatively TRBD1 (5 bases). The sequenced sample was blood. The TCR sequence derives from a woman between 25 and 40 years old in good health. In DNA, the CDR3 is TGTGCCAGCTCACCACTCACGGGGGTCGAGGGCTACACCTTC. The encoded protein is CASSPLTGVEGYTF.